A selection of T cell receptor beta chains follows, all from one sample in a study of regulatory T cells. Sequenced by immunoSEQ multiplex PCR; TCRdb stores in-frame clones only, minus some. Found here are tens of thousands of clones, nearly 95% of them singletons; the top ten hold 0.9% to 1%. Sample: conventional CD4+ T cells sorted from blood. These TCRs come from a child aged 2-15 years with CD3G deficiency. CDR3s include the opening cysteine and the closing phenylalanine or tryptophan. A D gene is named only where the DNA matches it firmly. Part of the rows lack a size; the others show once, few, many or a class for expanded clones.

D gene	V gene	clone size	J gene	CDR3 protein	CDR3 DNA
.	TRBV28	.	TRBJ2-7	CASSLSADVGEQYF	TGTGCCAGCAGTTTATCAGCGGATGTAGGGGAGCAGTACTTC
TRBD1	TRBV28	.	TRBJ1-2	CASSSSGQGDYGYTF	TGTGCCAGCAGTTCGTCCGGACAGGGTGACTATGGCTACACCTTC
.	TRBV28	.	TRBJ1-2	CASSLATVQGGYTF	TGTGCCAGCAGTTTAGCAACAGTGCAGGGCGGCTACACCTTC
.	TRBV1	.	TRBJ2-5	CTSSQDRASARSFNTKRYF	TGCACCAGCAGCCAAGATAGGGCTAGCGCCAGAAGTTTTAACACCAAGCGCTACTTC
.	TRBV11-2	.	TRBJ2-1	CASSLNPYNEQFF	TGTGCCAGCAGCTTAAATCCCTACAATGAGCAGTTCTTC
TRBD2	TRBV6-1	.	TRBJ2-7	CASRRLAGSYEQYF	TGTGCCAGCAGGAGACTAGCGGGCTCCTACGAGCAGTACTTC
.	TRBV28	.	TRBJ2-2	CASSLRGVGTGELFF	TGTGCCAGCAGTTTGCGAGGGGTCGGCACCGGGGAGCTGTTTTTT
.	TRBV10-3	.	TRBJ2-1	CATRSGIDYNEQFF	TGTGCCACTCGTTCAGGGATTGACTACAATGAGCAGTTCTTC
TRBD2	TRBV10-3	.	TRBJ2-1	CAISPGSGRATNEQFF	TGTGCCATCAGCCCGGGGAGCGGGAGGGCCACCAATGAGCAGTTCTTC
TRBD1	TRBV6-1	.	TRBJ1-1	CASRTGGVTEAFF	TGTGCCAGCAGGACAGGGGGCGTCACTGAAGCTTTCTTT
.	TRBV5-1	once	TRBJ2-2	CASSSTGAGGGELFF	TGCGCCAGCAGCTCAACCGGGGCCGGAGGCGGGGAGCTGTTTTTT
TRBD2	TRBV6-1	.	TRBJ2-5	CASRGLAAEETQYF	TGTGCCAGCAGGGGACTAGCGGCTGAAGAGACCCAGTACTTC
.	TRBV28	.	TRBJ1-1	CASSGVNTEAFF	TGTGCCAGCAGTGGCGTTAACACTGAAGCTTTCTTT
.	TRBV28	.	TRBJ2-3	CASSFAGGTDTQYF	TGTGCCAGCAGTTTCGCAGGGGGCACAGATACGCAGTATTTT
.	TRBV5-6	.	TRBJ1-3	CASSFLAGAGNTIYF	TGTGCCAGCAGCTTTTTGGCAGGAGCTGGAAACACCATATATTTT
TRBD2	TRBV10-3	few	TRBJ2-7	CATAAVTGGNYEQYF	TGTGCCACCGCGGCTGTGACGGGAGGGAACTACGAGCAGTACTTC
TRBD1	TRBV27	once	TRBJ2-7	CASSLTGRAEEQYF	TGTGCCAGCAGTTTGACAGGGAGAGCGGAAGAGCAGTACTTC
TRBD1	TRBV28	.	TRBJ1-5	CATMTGGFDQPQHF	TGTGCCACCATGACAGGGGGATTTGATCAGCCCCAGCATTTT
.	TRBV28	.	TRBJ1-2	CASSLRTSTYGYTF	TGTGCCAGCAGTTTACGGACATCTACCTATGGCTACACCTTC
.	TRBV28	.	TRBJ2-7	CASSLHARNPHYEQYF	TGTGCCAGCAGCCTACACGCACGGAACCCCCACTACGAGCAGTACTTC
.	TRBV19	.	TRBJ1-2	CASSILGQRSSMGYTF	TGTGCCAGTAGTATTTTGGGACAACGATCCTCTATGGGCTACACCTTC
TRBD1	TRBV7-8	once	TRBJ1-6	CASSLGTEGSPLHF	TGTGCCAGCAGCCTCGGGACAGAGGGCTCACCCCTCCACTTT
.	TRBV28	.	TRBJ1-3	CASRESGNTIYF	TGTGCCAGCAGAGAGAGTGGGAACACCATATATTTT
.	TRBV30	.	TRBJ1-1	CAWSPTMNRANTEAFF	TGTGCCTGGAGTCCGACGATGAACAGGGCGAACACTGAAGCTTTCTTT
.	TRBV18	.	TRBJ2-3	CASSQSWRDTQYF	TGTGCCAGCTCACAGTCCTGGCGGGATACGCAGTATTTT
.	TRBV11-2	.	TRBJ1-1	CASSAHMNTEAFF	TGTGCCAGCAGCGCCCATATGAACACTGAAGCTTTCTTT
.	TRBV28	.	TRBJ1-2	CASSFGGAAGYTF	TGTGCCAGCAGTTTTGGAGGGGCGGCCGGCTACACCTTC
.	TRBV6-1	few	TRBJ1-1	CASSVTKRREAFF	TGTGCCAGCAGTGTAACAAAGAGACGTGAAGCTTTCTTT
.	TRBV6-1	.	TRBJ2-7	CASNERGHEQYF	TGTGCCAGCAACGAGAGGGGTCACGAGCAGTACTTC
.	TRBV5-1	once	TRBJ2-5	CASSSDGETQYF	TGCGCCAGCAGCTCTGATGGAGAGACCCAGTACTTC
.	TRBV5-1	.	TRBJ2-5	CASSFAAGKGETQYF	TGCGCCAGCAGCTTCGCGGCAGGGAAAGGGGAGACCCAGTACTTC
TRBD2	TRBV28	.	TRBJ2-7	CASRRTSGSYEQYF	TGTGCCAGCCGTAGGACTAGCGGCTCCTACGAGCAGTACTTC
.	TRBV6-1	.	TRBJ2-7	CASSEGWGVSYEQYF	TGTGCCAGCAGTGAAGGTTGGGGAGTCTCCTACGAGCAGTACTTC
.	TRBV5-1	.	TRBJ2-3	CASSLGFGNTQYF	TGCGCCAGCAGCTTGGGGTTCGGGAATACGCAGTATTTT
TRBD2	TRBV28	.	TRBJ2-7	CASSPASGRGNYEQYF	TGTGCCAGCAGTCCCGCTAGCGGGAGAGGGAACTACGAGCAGTACTTC
.	TRBV5-1	few	TRBJ1-1	CASSLDPNTEAFF	TGCGCCAGCAGCTTAGACCCCAACACTGAAGCTTTCTTT
.	TRBV19	once	TRBJ2-3	CASSIGGRTDTQYF	TGTGCCAGTAGTATAGGAGGAAGAACAGATACGCAGTATTTT
.	TRBV28	once	TRBJ1-2	CASSFTSYGYTF	TGTGCCAGCAGTTTTACGTCGTATGGCTACACCTTC
.	TRBV27	.	TRBJ2-5	CASSLRSARGETQYF	TGTGCCAGCAGTTTACGGTCCGCTAGGGGGGAGACCCAGTACTTC
.	TRBV28	.	TRBJ2-7	CASSLSTIHSYEQYF	TGTGCCAGCAGTTTATCGACAATCCATTCCTACGAGCAGTACTTC
.	TRBV6-6	.	TRBJ2-3	CASSLAGDTQYF	TGTGCCAGCAGTTTGGCTGGAGATACGCAGTATTTT
.	TRBV7-2	.	TRBJ2-7	CASSLEEGGGPRDEQYF	TGTGCCAGCAGCTTAGAGGAAGGGGGGGGGCCCAGAGACGAGCAGTACTTC
.	TRBV27	.	TRBJ2-7	CASSFLGTNYEQYF	TGTGCCAGCAGTTTTTTAGGGACCAACTACGAGCAGTACTTC
.	TRBV19	.	TRBJ2-4	CASSLTVVDIQYF	TGTGCCAGTAGTCTGACCGTTGTGGACATTCAGTACTTC
TRBD1	TRBV6-1	.	TRBJ2-2	CASSPRQGRAGELFF	TGTGCCAGCAGTCCCCGACAGGGGCGCGCGGGGGAGCTGTTTTTT
TRBD2	TRBV6-1	.	TRBJ2-1	CASATGLLYNEQFF	TGTGCCAGCGCCACGGGACTACTTTACAATGAGCAGTTCTTC
.	TRBV6-1	.	TRBJ1-5	CASSQMGGVNQPQHF	TGTGCCAGCAGTCAAATGGGGGGCGTCAATCAGCCCCAGCATTTT
.	TRBV28	.	TRBJ2-7	CASSPNRREQYF	TGTGCCAGCAGTCCTAATCGACGCGAGCAGTACTTC
TRBD1	TRBV6-6	.	TRBJ1-1	CASSYSQGAEAFF	TGTGCCAGCAGTTACTCCCAGGGGGCTGAAGCTTTCTTT
TRBD1	TRBV5-1	.	TRBJ2-6	CASSSTGSGANVLTF	TGCGCCAGCAGCTCGACAGGGAGCGGGGCCAACGTCCTGACTTTC
TRBD2	TRBV5-1	.	TRBJ2-3	CARLAGADTQYF	TGCGCCAGGCTAGCGGGAGCGGATACGCAGTATTTT
TRBD1	TRBV28	.	TRBJ2-1	CASSLGQGVGAQFF	TGTGCCAGCAGTTTAGGCCAGGGGGTAGGGGCGCAGTTCTTC
.	TRBV28	.	TRBJ2-4	CASSFRFGWAKNIQYF	TGTGCCAGCAGTTTCCGATTCGGGTGGGCCAAAAACATTCAGTACTTC
.	TRBV7-9	.	TRBJ2-3	CASSLARSTDTQYF	TGTGCCAGCAGCTTGGCCAGGAGCACAGATACGCAGTATTTT
.	TRBV20-1	once	TRBJ1-2	CSARYNYGYTF	TGCAGTGCTAGATATAACTATGGCTACACCTTC
TRBD1	TRBV7-2	.	TRBJ1-2	CASRQGGSLGGYTF	TGTGCCAGCCGACAGGGAGGGTCTTTGGGGGGCTACACCTTC
.	TRBV19	.	TRBJ1-5	CASSIVGFNQPQHF	TGTGCCAGTAGTATTGTCGGGTTCAATCAGCCCCAGCATTTT
.	TRBV6-1	.	TRBJ1-5	CASSRQLDQPQHF	TGTGCCAGCAGTCGACAGTTGGATCAGCCCCAGCATTTT
.	TRBV28	.	TRBJ2-5	CASSSLETQYF	TGTGCCAGCAGTTCGTTGGAGACCCAGTACTTC